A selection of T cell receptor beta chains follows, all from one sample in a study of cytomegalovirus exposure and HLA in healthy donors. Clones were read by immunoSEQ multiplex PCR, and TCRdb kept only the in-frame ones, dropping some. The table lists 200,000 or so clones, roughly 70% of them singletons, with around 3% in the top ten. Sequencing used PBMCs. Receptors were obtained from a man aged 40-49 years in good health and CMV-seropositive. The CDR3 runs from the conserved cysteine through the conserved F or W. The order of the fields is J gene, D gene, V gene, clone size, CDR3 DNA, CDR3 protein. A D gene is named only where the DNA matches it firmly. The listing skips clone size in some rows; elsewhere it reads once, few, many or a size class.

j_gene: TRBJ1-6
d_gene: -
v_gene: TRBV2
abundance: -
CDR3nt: TGTGCCAGCAAGGGGGACACACGGCATAATTCACCCCTCCACTTT
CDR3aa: CASKGDTRHNSPLHF

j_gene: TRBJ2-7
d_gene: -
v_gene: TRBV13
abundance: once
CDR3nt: TGTGCCAGCAGCCTAATTAAACAGGGCGAGCAGTACTTC
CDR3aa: CASSLIKQGEQYF

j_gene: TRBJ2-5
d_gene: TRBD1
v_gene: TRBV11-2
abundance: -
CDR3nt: TGTGCCAGCAGCTTAGGAAACAGGGGACAAGAGACCCAGTACTTC
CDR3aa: CASSLGNRGQETQYF

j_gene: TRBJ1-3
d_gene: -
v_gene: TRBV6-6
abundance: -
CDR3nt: TGTGCCAGCAGCTATATGAGCTCTGGAAACACCATATATTTT
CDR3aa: CASSYMSSGNTIYF

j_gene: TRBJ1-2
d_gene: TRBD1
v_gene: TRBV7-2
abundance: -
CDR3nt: TGTGCCAGCAGCTGGACAGGGTTCGGCTACACCTTC
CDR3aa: CASSWTGFGYTF

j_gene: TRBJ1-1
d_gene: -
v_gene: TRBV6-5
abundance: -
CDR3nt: TGTGCCAGCGGCTTCTCGTCGAACACTGAAGCTTTCTTT
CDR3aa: CASGFSSNTEAFF

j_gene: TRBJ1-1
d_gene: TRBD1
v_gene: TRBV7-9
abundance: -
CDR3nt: TGTGCCAGCAGCTTAGATTCGCGCAGGGGGGCTATGAGCACTGAAGCTTTCTTT
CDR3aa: CASSLDSRRGAMSTEAFF

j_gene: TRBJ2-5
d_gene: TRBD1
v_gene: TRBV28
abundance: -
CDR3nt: TGTGCCAGCACTCCAGGGGGTGCGGAGACCCAGTACTTC
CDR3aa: CASTPGGAETQYF

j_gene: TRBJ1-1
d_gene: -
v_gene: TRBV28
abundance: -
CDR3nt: TGTGCCAGCATGTTGTATAAGAACACTGAAGCTTTCTTT
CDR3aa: CASMLYKNTEAFF

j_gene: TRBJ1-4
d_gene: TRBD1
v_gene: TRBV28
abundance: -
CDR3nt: TGTGCCAGCAGTTTCGGACAGGCGAGTAATGAAAAACTGTTTTTT
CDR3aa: CASSFGQASNEKLFF

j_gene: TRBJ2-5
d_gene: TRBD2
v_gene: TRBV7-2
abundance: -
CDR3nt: TGTGCCAGCACCCCTCGGGGGGGCCAGAAGGAGACCCAGTACTTC
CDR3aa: CASTPRGGQKETQYF

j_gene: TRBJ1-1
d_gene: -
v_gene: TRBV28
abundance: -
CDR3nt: TGTGCCAGCACGATGGGAGGGGGCACTGAAGCTTTCTTT
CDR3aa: CASTMGGGTEAFF

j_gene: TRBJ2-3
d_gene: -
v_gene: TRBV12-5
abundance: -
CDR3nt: TGTGCCTTGGGGGCCTCGGGGTCCGATACGCAGTATTTT
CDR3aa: CALGASGSDTQYF

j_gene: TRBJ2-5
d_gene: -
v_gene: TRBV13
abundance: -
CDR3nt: TGTGCCAGCAGCTTAACCGACATGCAAGAGACCCAGTACTTC
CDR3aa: CASSLTDMQETQYF

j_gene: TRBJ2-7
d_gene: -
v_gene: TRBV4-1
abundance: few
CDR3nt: TGCGCCAGCAGCCAAGATTCCGTGAGAGAGCAGTACTTC
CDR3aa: CASSQDSVREQYF

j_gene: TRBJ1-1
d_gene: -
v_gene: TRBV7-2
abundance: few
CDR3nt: TGTGCCAGCAGCTTTGAGGTCCTGAACACTGAAGCTTTCTTT
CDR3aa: CASSFEVLNTEAFF

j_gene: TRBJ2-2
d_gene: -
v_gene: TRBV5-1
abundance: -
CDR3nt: TGCGCCAGCAGCTTGGGCGGGGTCGGGGAGCTGTTTTTT
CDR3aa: CASSLGGVGELFF

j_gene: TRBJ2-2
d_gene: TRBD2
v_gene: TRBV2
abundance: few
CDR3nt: TGTGCCAGCAGTTCCTTAGCGGGGGGGCCTGCCGGGGAGCTGTTTTTT
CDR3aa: CASSSLAGGPAGELFF

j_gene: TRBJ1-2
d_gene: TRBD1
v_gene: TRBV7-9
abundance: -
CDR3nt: TGTGCCAGCGGGAATGCGTGGGGGACAGGGGACTATGGCTACACCTTC
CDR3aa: CASGNAWGTGDYGYTF

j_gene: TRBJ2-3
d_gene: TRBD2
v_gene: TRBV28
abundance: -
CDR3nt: TGTGCCAGCAGTACCTCGGGGGGTCACACAGATACGCAGTATTTT
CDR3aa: CASSTSGGHTDTQYF

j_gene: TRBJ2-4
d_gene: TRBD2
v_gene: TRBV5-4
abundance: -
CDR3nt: TGTGCCAGCAGCGCCTCTCCCGGGGGGGCAAAAAACATTCAGTACTTC
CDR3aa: CASSASPGGAKNIQYF

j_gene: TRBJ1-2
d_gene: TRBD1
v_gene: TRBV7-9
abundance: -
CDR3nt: TGTGCCAGCAGCCCAGGACAGGAAGTCTATGGCTACACCTTC
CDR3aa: CASSPGQEVYGYTF

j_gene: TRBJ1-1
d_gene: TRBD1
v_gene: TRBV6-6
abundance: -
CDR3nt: TGTGCCAGCGACAGGGGGACTGAAGCTTTCTTT
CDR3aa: CASDRGTEAFF

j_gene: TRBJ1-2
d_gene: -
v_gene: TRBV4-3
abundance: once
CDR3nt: TGCGCCAGCAGCCCTTTCTCTGCAGGTTCATATGGCTACACCTTC
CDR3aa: CASSPFSAGSYGYTF

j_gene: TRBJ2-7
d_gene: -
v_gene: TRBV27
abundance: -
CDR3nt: TGTGCCAGCAGTTTCGGACGGGATTCCTACGAGCAGTACTTC
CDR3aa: CASSFGRDSYEQYF

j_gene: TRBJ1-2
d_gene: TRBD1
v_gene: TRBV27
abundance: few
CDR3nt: TGTGCCAGCAGTTTATCGATAAACGAGGGGGCGCGATTGGGCTACACCTTC
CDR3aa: CASSLSINEGARLGYTF

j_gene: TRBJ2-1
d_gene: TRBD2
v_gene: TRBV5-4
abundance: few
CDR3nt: TGTGCCAGCAGCTTAGAGTATGGGACTAGACCGTATGAGCAGTTCTTC
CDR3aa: CASSLEYGTRPYEQFF

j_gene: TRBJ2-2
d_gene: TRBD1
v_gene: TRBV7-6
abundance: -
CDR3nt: TGTGCCAGCAGCTTAGAAGTATGGGGACAGGGTAACACCGGGGAGCTGTTTTTT
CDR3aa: CASSLEVWGQGNTGELFF

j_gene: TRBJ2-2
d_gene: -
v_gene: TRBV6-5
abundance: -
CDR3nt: TGTGCCAGCAGTTACCAAACCGGGGAGCTGTTTTTT
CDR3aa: CASSYQTGELFF

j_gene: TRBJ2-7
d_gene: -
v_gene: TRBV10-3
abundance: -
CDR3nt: TGTGCCACACGGTCCTCTGCAAACGAGCAGTACTTC
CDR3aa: CATRSSANEQYF

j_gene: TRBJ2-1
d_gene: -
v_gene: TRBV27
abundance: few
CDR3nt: TGTGCCAGCAGGCTCGGAGGGAACGAGCAGTTCTTC
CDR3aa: CASRLGGNEQFF

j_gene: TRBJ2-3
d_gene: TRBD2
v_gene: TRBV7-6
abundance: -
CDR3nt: TGTGCCAGCAGCTTATTTGCGGGGGGAACCACAGATACGCAGTATTTT
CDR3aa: CASSLFAGGTTDTQYF

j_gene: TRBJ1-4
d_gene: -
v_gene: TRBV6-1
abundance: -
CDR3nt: TGTGCCAGCAGAAGAACGGGGGACACTAATGAAAAACTGTTTTTT
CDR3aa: CASRRTGDTNEKLFF

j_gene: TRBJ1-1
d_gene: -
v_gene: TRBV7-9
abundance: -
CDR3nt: TGTGCCAGCAGCTTAGCTACGACACTGAACACTGAAGCTTTCTTT
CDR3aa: CASSLATTLNTEAFF

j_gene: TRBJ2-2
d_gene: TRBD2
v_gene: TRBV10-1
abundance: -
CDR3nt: TGCGCCAGCAGTGACCCGAGGCTAGCGGGGAACACCGGGGAGCTGTTTTTT
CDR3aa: CASSDPRLAGNTGELFF

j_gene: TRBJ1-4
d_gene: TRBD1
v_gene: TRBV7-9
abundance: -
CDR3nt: TGTGCCAGCAGCCTAGACAGGGTACGCGGAAAACTGTTTTTT
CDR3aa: CASSLDRVRGKLFF

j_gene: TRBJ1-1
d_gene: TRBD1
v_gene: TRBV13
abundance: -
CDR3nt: TGTGCCAGCAGCTTAGGCGGACAGGGGGAGGTTGAAGCTTTCTTT
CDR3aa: CASSLGGQGEVEAFF

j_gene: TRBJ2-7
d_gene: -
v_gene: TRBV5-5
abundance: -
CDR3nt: TGTGCCAGCAGCTCGCTGACAGGTACTTCCTACGAGCAGTACTTC
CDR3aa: CASSSLTGTSYEQYF

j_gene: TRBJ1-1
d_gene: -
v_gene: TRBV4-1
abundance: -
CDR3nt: TGCGCCAGCAGCCCCAGGGAACCCTGGGGGAACACTGAAGCTTTCTTT
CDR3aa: CASSPREPWGNTEAFF

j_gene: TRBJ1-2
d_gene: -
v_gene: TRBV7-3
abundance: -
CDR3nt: TGTGCCAGCAGCTTAACGTACGGGTCGGGAGGCTACACCTTC
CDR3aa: CASSLTYGSGGYTF

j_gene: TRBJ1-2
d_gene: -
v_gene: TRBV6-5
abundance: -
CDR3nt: TGTGCCAGCATAATCGGGACAACTAACTATGGCTACACCTTC
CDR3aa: CASIIGTTNYGYTF

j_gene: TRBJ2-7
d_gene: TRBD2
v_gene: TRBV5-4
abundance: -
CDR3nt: TGTGCCAGCAGCCCAGGACTAGCGGATGAGCAGTACTTC
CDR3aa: CASSPGLADEQYF